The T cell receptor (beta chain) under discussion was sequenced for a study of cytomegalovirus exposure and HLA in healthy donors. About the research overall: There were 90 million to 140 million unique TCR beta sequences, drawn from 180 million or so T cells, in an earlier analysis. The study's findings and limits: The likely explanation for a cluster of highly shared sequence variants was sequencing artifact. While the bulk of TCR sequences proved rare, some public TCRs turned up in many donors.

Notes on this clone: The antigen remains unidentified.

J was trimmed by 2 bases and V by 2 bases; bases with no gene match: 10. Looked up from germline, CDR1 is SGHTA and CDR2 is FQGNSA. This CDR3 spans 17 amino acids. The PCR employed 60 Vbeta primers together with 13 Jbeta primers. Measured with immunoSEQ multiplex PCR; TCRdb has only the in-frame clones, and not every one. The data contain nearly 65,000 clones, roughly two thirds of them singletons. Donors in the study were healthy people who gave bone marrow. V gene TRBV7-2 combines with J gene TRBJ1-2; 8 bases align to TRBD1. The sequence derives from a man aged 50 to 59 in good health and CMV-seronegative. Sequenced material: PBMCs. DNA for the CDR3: TGTGCCAGCAGCTTAACACCCCCGGGACAGGCAAACTATGGCTACACCTTC. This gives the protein CASSLTPPGQANYGYTF. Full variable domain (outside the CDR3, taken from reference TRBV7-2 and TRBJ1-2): GAGVSQSPSNKVTEKGKDVELRCDPISGHTALYWYRQSLGQGLEFLIYFQGNSAPDKSGLPSDRFSAERTGGSVSTLTIQRTQQEDSAVYLCASSLTPPGQANYGYTFGSGTRLTVV.